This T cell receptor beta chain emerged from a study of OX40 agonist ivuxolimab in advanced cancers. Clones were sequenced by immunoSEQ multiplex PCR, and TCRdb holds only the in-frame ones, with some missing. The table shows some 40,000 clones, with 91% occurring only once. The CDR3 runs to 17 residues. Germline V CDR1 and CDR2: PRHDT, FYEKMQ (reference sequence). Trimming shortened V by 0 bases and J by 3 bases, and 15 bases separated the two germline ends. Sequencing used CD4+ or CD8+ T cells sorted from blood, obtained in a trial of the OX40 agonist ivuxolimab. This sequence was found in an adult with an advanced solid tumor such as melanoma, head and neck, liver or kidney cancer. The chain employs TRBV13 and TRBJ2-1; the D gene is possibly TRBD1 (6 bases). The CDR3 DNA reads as TGTGCCAGCAGCTTAGGCAGGAAGGGACAAATCTACAATGAGCAGTTCTTC. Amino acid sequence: CASSLGRKGQIYNEQFF.